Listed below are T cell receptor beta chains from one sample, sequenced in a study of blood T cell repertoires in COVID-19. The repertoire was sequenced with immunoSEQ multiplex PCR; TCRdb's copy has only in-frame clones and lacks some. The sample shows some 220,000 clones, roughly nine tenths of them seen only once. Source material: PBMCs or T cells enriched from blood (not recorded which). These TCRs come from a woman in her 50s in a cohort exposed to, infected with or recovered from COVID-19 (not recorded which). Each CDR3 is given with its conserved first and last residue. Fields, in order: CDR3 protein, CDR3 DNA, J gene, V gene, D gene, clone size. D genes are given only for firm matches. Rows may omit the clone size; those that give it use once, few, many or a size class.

CAISAGYEQYF,TGTGCCATCAGTGCCGGCTACGAGCAGTACTTC,TRBJ2-7,TRBV10-3,-,-
CASSGGGNQPQHF,TGTGCCAGCAGCGGGGGGGGCAATCAGCCCCAGCATTTT,TRBJ1-5,TRBV9,-,-
CASSVGLGSDEKLFF,TGTGCCAGCAGCGTAGGCCTGGGTAGCGATGAAAAACTGTTTTTT,TRBJ1-4,TRBV9,-,-
CASSLVAGQISNQPQHF,TGTGCCAGCAGCTTAGTAGCGGGACAGATTAGCAATCAGCCCCAGCATTTT,TRBJ1-5,TRBV7-2,TRBD1,-
CASSPQGALTEAFF,TGTGCCAGCAGCCCCCAGGGGGCCCTTACTGAAGCTTTCTTT,TRBJ1-1,TRBV3-1/TRBV3-2,TRBD1,-
CATSRDRRDTDTQYF,TGTGCCACCAGCAGAGATCGGAGGGACACAGATACGCAGTATTTT,TRBJ2-3,TRBV15,-,-
CATSPRGGATGNTIYF,TGTGCCACCAGTCCCAGGGGAGGGGCAACTGGAAACACCATATATTTT,TRBJ1-3,TRBV15,-,-
CATTGDASSPLHF,TGTGCCACTACGGGGGACGCAAGTTCACCCCTCCACTTT,TRBJ1-6,TRBV12-3/TRBV12-4,-,once
CAWSPTFNYGYTF,TGTGCCTGGAGTCCGACATTCAACTATGGCTACACCTTC,TRBJ1-2,TRBV30,-,once
CASSLEGPPGGEQFF,TGTGCCAGCAGCTTAGAGGGTCCCCCGGGGGGTGAGCAGTTCTTC,TRBJ2-1,TRBV7-2,TRBD2,-
CASSAETGPNYGYTF,TGTGCCAGCAGCGCTGAGACAGGACCCAACTATGGCTACACCTTC,TRBJ1-2,TRBV7-9,-,-
CASSVSIRTETNYGYTF,TGTGCCAGCAGCGTATCGATCCGGACAGAAACCAACTATGGCTACACCTTC,TRBJ1-2,TRBV9,-,-